The present TCR beta chain was sequenced within a study of cytomegalovirus exposure and HLA in healthy donors. Study-level background: Unique TCR beta sequences numbering some 120 million came from around 180 million T cells in an earlier analysis.

The PCR had 60 Vbeta and 13 Jbeta primers. Here immunoSEQ multiplex PCR was the method, and the copy in TCRdb shows in-frame clones only, minus some. The sample lists about 110,000 clones; roughly 71% were seen once. The CDR3 covers 15 residues. V lost 2 bases to trimming and J lost 0 bases, with 8 bases between them. CDR1 is LGHNA and CDR2 is YSLEER in the germline V gene. Regarding the study as a whole: Sequencing depth roughly uniform across donors was assumed in presence/absence analyses.

This clone was seen more than once but under ten times. Its target is unknown. This clonotype was sampled from a male donor in good health and CMV-seropositive. Sequencing used PBMCs. The gene calls are TRBV4-3 and TRBJ1-5, with D possibly TRBD1 on 5 matching bases. The CDR3, as DNA: TGCGCCAGCAGCCAAAACAGGAATAGCAATCAGCCCCAGCATTTT. It is translated as CASSQNRNSNQPQHF.